Presented here are 2 T cell receptor beta chains from one specimen sequenced in a study of blood T cell repertoires in COVID-19. Repertoires were generated with immunoSEQ multiplex PCR, while TCRdb's copy carries only in-frame clones and drops some. The table lists around 60,000 clones, approximately 77% of them singletons. Sample: peripheral blood. These receptors came from a woman in her 70s with COVID-19, enrolled during active disease.

This chain links TRBV2 with TRBJ1-1, with a possible D match to TRBD1 (6 bases). Germline V gives CDR1 SNHLY, CDR2 FYNNEI. The CDR3 is 12 residues long. Trimming left V 4 bases short and J 6 bases short, with 9 bases between. CDR3 protein: CASSGDTPEAFF. Written as DNA, the CDR3 is TGTGCCAGCAGTGGGGACACTCCTGAAGCTTTCTTT.

The chain has TRBV5-1 and TRBJ2-2; TRBD2 agrees at 11 bases. Germline V gene lookup returns CDR1 SGHRS and CDR2 YFSETQ. Unmatched junction bases numbered 3, after V lost 2 bases and J lost 3 bases. CDR3 size: 16 residues. CDR3 DNA: TGCGCCAGCAGCTTTATAGCGGGAGGGCACACCGGGGAGCTGTTTTTT. Protein sequence: CASSFIAGGHTGELFF.